This TCR beta chain was captured in a study of blood T cells in healthy people across ages. Whole-study findings and limits: In long-lived donors, naive CD4+ cell counts and diversity exceeded those of aged donors.

A second PCR of 7 to 11 cycles used a sample-barcoded 5' primer and a J-beta primer mix. TCRdb ran MiXCR on the 5' RACE reads and lists one entry per CDR3 protein. The sample consists of about 1.8 million distinct CDR3 sequences, around half of them appearing once. The germline V gene encodes CDR1 LGHDT and CDR2 YNNKEL (reference sequence). The ends were cut back, 0 bases at V and 7 bases at J, with 16 bases in the middle. CDR3 length equals 16 residues. A remark on this clonotype: Its target is not known.

Material: blood. The source of this sequence is a woman aged 40-49 years in good health. This rearrangement joins TRBV3-1 to TRBJ2-4; weak D call: TRBD1 (5 bases). CDR3 coding DNA: TGTGCCAGCAGCCAAGAAATCGGACACACTGGGAACATTCAGTACTTC. It is translated as CASSQEIGHTGNIQYF.